The 26 T cell receptor beta chains listed next were all sequenced from one sample in a study of cytomegalovirus exposure and HLA in healthy donors. Amplification used 60 Vbeta primers and 13 Jbeta primers. Here immunoSEQ multiplex PCR was the method, and the copy in TCRdb shows in-frame clones only, minus some. The sample table sets out 55,000 to 85,000 clones. The material sequenced was PBMCs. The receptors here all came from a female donor in good health and CMV-seropositive.

About this clone: The same CDR3 also results from other DNA sequences found in this sample. This chain links TRBV7-2 with TRBJ2-5; 7 positions agree with TRBD2. The CDR3 consists of 14 residues. The J segment lost 5 bases and the V segment lost 0 bases, leaving 3 bases of the junction unmatched. Germline CDR1 and CDR2: SGHTA and FQGNSA. CDR3 sequence reads: CASSLAGAGETQYF. Written as DNA, the CDR3 is TGTGCCAGCAGCTTAGCGGGAGCGGGGGAGACCCAGTACTTC.

This chain uses TRBV5-1 with TRBJ2-5, with 8 bases that match TRBD2. Trimming cost V 2 bases and J 7 bases; bases outside gene matches: 7. The CDR3 sequence is 14 residues long. CDR1 SGHRS and CDR2 YFSETQ come from the germline V gene. The CDR3 DNA reads as TGCGCCAGCAGCTTTTCCGGGGGGGCTGGGACCCAGTACTTC. Amino acid sequence: CASSFSGGAGTQYF.

The chain combines TRBV29-1 with TRBJ1-2, with D possibly being TRBD1 (5 bases). Germline V CDR1 and CDR2: SQVTM, ANQGSEA. The CDR3 sequence is 12 residues long. V was trimmed by 4 bases and J by 4 bases, leaving 10 bases between them. CDR3 nucleotide sequence: TGCAGCGTTGGCAGGGCCACCTATGGCTACACCTTC. This codes for CSVGRATYGYTF.

The chain is built from TRBV7-2 and TRBJ1-6; D may be TRBD1 (5 bases). Germline lookup yields CDR1 SGHTA and CDR2 FQGNSA. V lost 1 base and J lost 6, with 10 bases in between. The CDR3 length is 15 residues. The CDR3 bases are TGTGCCAGCAGCTTAGAGGGGTCTGGTAATTCACCCCTCCACTTT. Protein: CASSLEGSGNSPLHF.

This chain links TRBV29-1 with TRBJ1-4; 7 bases map to TRBD1. The CDR3 covers 16 residues. The V gene's germline CDR1 is SQVTM and CDR2 ANQGSEA. Losses at the gene ends were 5 bases for V and 5 bases for J; bases not matched to a gene: 14. The DNA for the CDR3 is TGCAGCGTTCGAGCCGGGACAGTCGGGGAAAATGAAAAACTGTTTTTT. It is translated as CSVRAGTVGENEKLFF.

This chain connects TRBV19 to TRBJ2-7, with TRBD2 matching over 12 bases. CDR3 size: 17 residues. Germline V lookup: CDR1 LNHDA, CDR2 SQIVND (reference sequence). J lost 3 bases, V lost 5 bases, and 11 bases had no gene match. The CDR3 protein is CASSLRLAGATLYEQYF. In DNA, the CDR3 is TGTGCCAGTAGTTTAAGACTAGCGGGAGCCACCCTCTACGAGCAGTACTTC.

The gene calls are TRBV7-8 and TRBJ1-5; D is unclear. Trimming left V 3 bases short and J 7 bases short, with 16 bases between. CDR1 SGHVS and CDR2 FQNEAQ come from the germline V gene. This CDR3 is 15 amino acids long. CDR3 amino acids: CASSFNGGPKQPQHF. CDR3 nucleotides: TGTGCCAGCAGCTTTAATGGAGGCCCGAAACAGCCCCAGCATTTT. The whole variable domain, remainder taken from reference TRBV7-8 and TRBJ1-5, is GAGVSQSPRYKVAKRGQDVALRCDPISGHVSLFWYQQALGQGPEFLTYFQNEAQLDKSGLPSDRFFAERPEGSVSTLKIQRTQQEDSAVYLCASSFNGGPKQPQHFGDGTRLSIL.

V is TRBV9 and J is TRBJ2-7, with TRBD2 matching over 10 bases. Germline V lookup: CDR1 SGDLS, CDR2 YYNGEE. V dropped 0 bases and J dropped 4; count of bases not matched to a gene: 4. The CDR3 runs 15 residues. CDR3 DNA sequence: TGTGCCAGCAGCGTAGGGGCTAGCGGGGGTTACGAGCAGTACTTC. Protein: CASSVGASGGYEQYF. Looking up the rest from reference TRBV9 and TRBJ2-7 gives the full variable domain: DSGVTQTPKHLITATGQRVTLRCSPRSGDLSVYWYQQSLDQGLQFLIQYYNGEERAKGNILERFSAQQFPDLHSELNLSSLELGDSALYFCASSVGASGGYEQYFGPGTRLTVT.

V and J are TRBV27 and TRBJ2-7; 11 positions match TRBD1. Germline V CDR1 and CDR2: MNHEY, SMNVEV (reference sequence). The CDR3 spans 16 residues. The V gene end was trimmed by 5 bases and the J gene end by 4 bases; junction bases not matched to a gene: 10. CDR3 in amino acids: CASSRYRTGGWYEQYF. Here the CDR3 DNA reads TGTGCCAGCAGTCGATATAGGACAGGGGGCTGGTACGAGCAGTACTTC.

V and J are TRBV18 and TRBJ2-7; 11 bases are shared with TRBD1. V lost 4 bases, J lost 7 bases, and 12 bases stayed unmatched. The CDR3 runs to 16 residues. Germline lookup yields CDR1 KGHSH and CDR2 LQKENI. The CDR3 nucleotides are TGTGCCAGCTCACTTTCGACCCCGGGACAGGGGGAAGAGCAGTACTTC. It encodes CASSLSTPGQGEEQYF.

The rearrangement links TRBV5-5 to TRBJ1-1; D might be TRBD1 (5 bases). The germline V and J ends were trimmed by 5 bases and 7 bases, with 15 bases remaining between them. The CDR3 length is 13 residues. Germline V gene data show CDR1 as SGHKS and CDR2 as YYEKEE (reference sequence). The CDR3 reads CASRSEMGGEAFF. For the CDR3, the DNA is TGTGCCAGCAGATCGGAAATGGGGGGTGAAGCTTTCTTT. Combining the CDR3 with reference TRBV5-5 and TRBJ1-1 gives the whole variable domain DAGVTQSPTHLIKTRGQQVTLRCSPISGHKSVSWYQQVLGQGPQFIFQYYEKEERGRGNFPDRFSARQFPNYSSELNVNALLLGDSALYLCASRSEMGGEAFFGQGTRLTVV.

The chain combines TRBV7-2 with TRBJ2-5; 8 bases line up with TRBD2. With 6 bases clipped from V and 4 bases from J, the junction kept 7 bases outside the gene matches. Looked up from germline, CDR1 is SGHTA and CDR2 is FQGNSA. The CDR3 runs to 14 residues. CDR3: CASRPTGGRETQYF. The CDR3 region has the DNA TGTGCCAGCAGACCGACGGGAGGGCGAGAGACCCAGTACTTC.

The rearrangement links TRBV10-3 to TRBJ1-2, with D possibly being TRBD1 (6 bases). Germline V gene sequence: CDR1 ENHRY, CDR2 SYGVKD. The CDR3 spans 14 residues. Trimming took off 6 bases at V and 0 bases at J, with 11 bases between the two ends. In DNA, the CDR3 is TGTGCCATCAGAGAACAGGGAACTAACTATGGCTACACCTTC. Residues: CAIREQGTNYGYTF.

The rearrangement joins TRBV7-9 to TRBJ1-2; D unclear. This CDR3 has 14 residues. The V gene's germline CDR1 is SEHNR and CDR2 FQNEAQ (reference sequence). Deletions cut 1 base from V and 0 bases from J, with 6 bases between. The CDR3 is CASSLVAANYGYTF. For the CDR3, the DNA is TGTGCCAGCAGCTTAGTGGCAGCTAACTATGGCTACACCTTC.

The chain uses TRBV28 and TRBJ1-4, with 12 bases matching TRBD1. With V trimmed by 5 bases and J by 4 bases, 11 bases remained unmatched. CDR1 and CDR2 (germline): MDHEN, SYDVKM. The CDR3 has 18 amino acids. The CDR3, as DNA: TGTGCCAGCAGTGCCCCACCGGGACAGGGGGCAGGTAATGAAAAACTGTTTTTT. Its translation is CASSAPPGQGAGNEKLFF.

The chain employs TRBV7-6 and TRBJ2-1; TRBD2 matches 10 bases. Germline V gives CDR1 SGHVS, CDR2 FNYEAQ. CDR3 length: 16 amino acids. After removal of 0 bases from V and 5 bases from J, the junction contained 4 bases not matched to a gene. CDR3 DNA sequence: TGTGCCAGCAGCTTAGCGCGCCTAGCGGGAGACAATGAGCAGTTCTTC. Its translation is CASSLARLAGDNEQFF.

The DNA of the CDR3 is TGTGCCAGCTCTGGTGGTAGGGGGCGGGAAAAACTGTTTTTT. Amino acids: CASSGGRGREKLFF. V and J are TRBV7-2 and TRBJ1-4; TRBD1 matches at 7 bases. CDR1 is SGHTA, CDR2 FQGNSA, per germline. V shed 8 bases, J shed 8 bases, and the junction held 11 bases outside the gene matches. This CDR3 is built from 14 residues.

The rearrangement links TRBV2 to TRBJ1-1; tentative D call: TRBD1 (5 bases). Germline lookup yields CDR1 SNHLY and CDR2 FYNNEI. CDR3 size: 12 residues. V lost 5 bases and J 7 bases, leaving 11 bases between the germline ends. The DNA for the CDR3 is TGTGCCAGCAGTCCTTCCGACAGTGAAGCTTTCTTT. Protein: CASSPSDSEAFF.

The genes are TRBV6-5 and TRBJ1-5; no reliable D call. Trimming shortened V by 3 bases and J by 4 bases, and 10 bases separated the two germline ends. The CDR3 extends over 14 amino acids. The germline CDR1 and CDR2 sequences are MNHEY and SVGAGI. The CDR3 here is CASSYRQGNQPQHF. The CDR3 region has the DNA TGTGCCAGCAGTTATAGACAAGGAAATCAGCCCCAGCATTTT.

This chain uses TRBV18 with TRBJ2-5, with TRBD1 as a possible D gene (5 bases). The DNA end favors TRBJ2-7, so the J call may be wrong. The CDR3 loop spans 13 amino acids. The germline V gene has CDR1 KGHSH and CDR2 LQKENI. The CDR3 region has the DNA TGTGCCAGCTCACCCCTAGACAGCTACGAGCAGTACTTC. This codes for CASSPLDSYEQYF.

Here the CDR3 DNA reads TGTGCCAGCTCAGATTCGGAGGGATCACCCCTCCACTTT. Its translation is CASSDSEGSPLHF. V and J are TRBV18 and TRBJ1-6; no firm D call. This CDR3 region has 13 residues. With 5 bases removed from V and 10 bases from J, the gap between germline ends came to 12 bases. Germline V CDR1 and CDR2: KGHSH, LQKENI.

V is TRBV7-6 and J is TRBJ2-3; TRBD1 aligns across 7 bases. Germline V lookup: CDR1 SGHVS, CDR2 FNYEAQ. The J segment lost 15 bases and the V segment lost 6 bases, leaving 9 bases of the junction unmatched. CDR3 length equals 11 residues. In DNA, the CDR3 is TGTGCCAGCAGGAACAGGGGCGGGCTCTATTTT. Residues: CASRNRGGLYF.

This chain connects TRBV10-3 to TRBJ2-5, with TRBD2 matching 10 bases. The CDR3 contains 14 residues. Losses at the gene ends were 8 bases for V and 4 bases for J; bases not matched to a gene: 7. Germline lookup yields CDR1 ENHRY and CDR2 SYGVKD. The CDR3 coding sequence is TGTGCCATCGGGCTAGCGGGAGTAGGAGAGACCCAGTACTTC. This sequence encodes CAIGLAGVGETQYF.

V usage is TRBV6-5 and J usage is TRBJ2-3; D is unclear. Trimming removed 0 bases from V and 2 bases from J, with 6 bases in between. This CDR3 spans 14 amino acids. Germline V lookup: CDR1 MNHEY, CDR2 SVGAGI. In DNA form, the CDR3 reads TGTGCCAGCAGTTACTCAGTAGACACAGATACGCAGTATTTT. Its translation is CASSYSVDTDTQYF.

V and J are TRBV18 and TRBJ1-5; D is ambiguous. The V end lost 3 bases, the J end lost 10 bases, and 13 bases lay between the germline ends. This CDR3 is 13 amino acids long. In germline, CDR1 is KGHSH, CDR2 LQKENI. CDR3 nucleotides: TGTGCCAGCTCACCCGACCCAGGCTATCCCCAGCATTTT. It encodes CASSPDPGYPQHF.

The chain recombines TRBV4-1 with TRBJ1-2; perhaps TRBD1 as D (5 bases). Germline lookup yields CDR1 MGHRA and CDR2 YSYEKL. This CDR3 has 15 amino acids. V was pared by 4 bases and J by 3 bases, with 15 bases between. CDR3 region: CASSPGGTGDYGYTF. The CDR3 coding sequence is TGCGCCAGCAGCCCGGGCGGGACCGGGGACTATGGCTACACCTTC.